Listed here is a single TCR beta chain. These data belong to a study of glioma-infiltrating T cells after dendritic cell vaccination. Germline V gene data show CDR1 as SGHNT and CDR2 as YENEEA. The CDR3 runs 16 residues. V was pared by 5 bases and J by 3 bases, with 4 bases of the junction left unmatched. Using immunoSEQ multiplex PCR, the repertoire was profiled, and TCRdb retains in-frame clones only, with some absent. The data contain fewer than 85,000 clones, roughly 87% of them seen just once; the ten biggest clones take up 2% to 2.5%. The time point: after dendritic cell vaccination, including at tumor progression/relapse.

The sequencing used blood, collected after dendritic cell vaccination. The chain is built from TRBV11-3 and TRBJ2-1, with TRBD2 matching over 13 bases. This clonotype originated in a human donor with glioblastoma. In DNA form, the CDR3 reads TGTGCCAGCAGCACCCGGACTAGCGGGAGCTACAATGAGCAGTTCTTC. It yields the protein CASSTRTSGSYNEQFF.